The source of this T cell receptor beta chain is a study of shared clonotypes between healthy human individuals. Study results and limitations: Larger estimated richness was generally seen in naive subsets than in memory subsets.

Germline CDR1 reads KGHSH; CDR2 reads LQKENI. V shed 2 bases, J shed 1 base, and the junction held 5 bases outside the gene matches. The CDR3 extends over 18 amino acids. Assay execution proceeded at the deep level. Produced via immunoSEQ multiplex PCR; TCRdb's table is partial and in-frame only. The sample lists over a million clones, less than 99% occurring once. Points on this clone: What it binds is not known.

The sequencing input was naive CD4+ T cells sorted from blood. Subset given: CD45RA+ positively selected. This TCR was recovered from a man younger than 40 in good health. The chain employs TRBV18 and TRBJ2-4; 13 positions agree with TRBD2. This chain's CDR3 is CASSPYVTSGRAKNIQYF. The CDR3 nucleotides read TGTGCCAGCTCACCATATGTGACTAGCGGGAGGGCCAAAAACATTCAGTACTTC. Supplemented by reference TRBV18 and TRBJ2-4, the full variable domain reads NAGVMQNPRHLVRRRGQEARLRCSPMKGHSHVYWYRQLPEEGLKFMVYLQKENIIDESGMPKERFSAEFPKEGPSILRIQQVVRGDSAAYFCASSPYVTSGRAKNIQYFGAGTRLSVL.